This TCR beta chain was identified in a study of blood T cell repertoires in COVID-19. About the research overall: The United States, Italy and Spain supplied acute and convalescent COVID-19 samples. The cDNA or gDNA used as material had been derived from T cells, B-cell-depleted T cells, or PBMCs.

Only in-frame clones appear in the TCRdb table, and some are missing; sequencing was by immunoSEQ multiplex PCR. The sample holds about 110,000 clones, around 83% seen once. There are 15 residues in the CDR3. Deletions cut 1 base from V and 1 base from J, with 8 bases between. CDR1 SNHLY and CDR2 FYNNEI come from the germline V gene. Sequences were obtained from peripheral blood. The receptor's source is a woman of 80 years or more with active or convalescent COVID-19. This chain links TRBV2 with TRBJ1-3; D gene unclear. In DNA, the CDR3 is TGTGCCAGCAGTGAAGGAGAAGTATCTGGAAACACCATATATTTT. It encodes CASSEGEVSGNTIYF. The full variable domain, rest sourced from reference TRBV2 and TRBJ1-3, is EPEVTQTPSHQVTQMGQEVILRCVPISNHLYFYWYRQILGQKVEFLVSFYNNEISEKSEIFDDQFSVERPDGSNFTLKIRSTKLEDSAMYFCASSEGEVSGNTIYFGEGSWLTVV.